The 20 T cell receptor beta chains below all came from one sample that was sequenced in a study of shared clonotypes between healthy human individuals. The repertoire was sequenced with immunoSEQ multiplex PCR; TCRdb's copy has only in-frame clones and lacks some. Of around 95,000 clones in the sample, around 67% are singletons; the top ten hold 35% to 55%. The sample taken for sequencing was memory CD8+ T cells sorted from blood. Subset noted: CD45RO+ cells pooled with CCR7-negative TemRA cells. The receptors were sampled from a man younger than 45 in good health.

The gene calls are TRBV15 and TRBJ2-7, with 16 bases identical to TRBD2. Germline V CDR1 and CDR2: LNHNV, YYDKDF (reference sequence). The CDR3 loop spans 17 amino acids. V trimming: 4 bases; J trimming: 1 base; junction bases outside the gene matches: 4. The CDR3 coding sequence is TGTGCCACCAGCACCGGGACTAGCGGGAGGGGGTCCTACGAGCAGTACTTC. Residues: CATSTGTSGRGSYEQYF.

This clone was counted only a few times. The rearrangement joins TRBV5-1 to TRBJ2-1; unclear D gene. Germline values: CDR1 SGHRS, CDR2 YFSETQ. V was clipped by 4 bases and J by 0 bases, with 11 bases between them. The CDR3 totals 15 residues. CDR3 in DNA: TGCGCCAGCAGCAAAACTACAAGCTCCTACAATGAGCAGTTCTTC. Encoded protein: CASSKTTSSYNEQFF.

This rearrangement joins TRBV5-4 to TRBJ2-2; 10 bases fit TRBD1. V shed 3 bases, J shed 4 bases, and the junction held 9 bases outside the gene matches. The CDR3 has 17 residues. Germline V CDR1 and CDR2: SGHNT, YYREEE (reference sequence). The CDR3 loop is CASSWEPGQGLTGELFF. In DNA form, the CDR3 reads TGTGCCAGCAGCTGGGAGCCGGGACAGGGGCTCACCGGGGAGCTGTTTTTT.

A single count supports this clone. This chain links TRBV29-1 with TRBJ2-7; 7 nucleotides align to TRBD1. The J segment lost 2 bases and the V segment lost 4 bases, leaving 2 bases of the junction unmatched. This CDR3 spans 12 amino acids. In germline, CDR1 is SQVTM, CDR2 ANQGSEA. The CDR3 DNA follows: TGCAGCGTTGGACAGGGAACCTACGAGCAGTACTTC. Its translation is CSVGQGTYEQYF.

The chain joins TRBV5-6 to TRBJ1-1; D gene unclear. Germline V lookup: CDR1 SGHDT, CDR2 YYEEEE. V lost 0 bases and J 3 bases, leaving 6 bases between the germline ends. The CDR3 covers 13 residues. In DNA, the CDR3 is TGTGCCAGCAGCTTGGGGAGCTACACTGAAGCTTTCTTT. This encodes CASSLGSYTEAFF. Filled out from reference TRBV5-6 and TRBJ1-1, the complete variable domain reads DAGVTQSPTHLIKTRGQQVTLRCSPKSGHDTVSWYQQALGQGPQFIFQYYEEEERQRGNFPDRFSGHQFPNYSSELNVNALLLGDSALYLCASSLGSYTEAFFGQGTRLTVV.

V gene TRBV29-1 combines with J gene TRBJ2-7; 7 nucleotides agree with TRBD2. The V gene's germline CDR1 is SQVTM and CDR2 ANQGSEA. J was trimmed by 1 base and V by 0 bases; bases with no gene match: 6. The CDR3 consists of 15 residues. This chain's CDR3 is CSVEEDTSASYEQYF. The CDR3 nucleotides are TGCAGCGTTGAAGAGGATACTAGCGCATCCTACGAGCAGTACTTC.

The CDR3 protein is CASSSYKTLQGAINQPQHF. The CDR3 DNA sequence: TGTGCCAGCAGTTCCTATAAAACCCTACAGGGCGCAATTAATCAGCCCCAGCATTTT. This sequence joins TRBV28 and TRBJ1-5, with a possible D match to TRBD1 (6 bases). CDR1 is MDHEN and CDR2 is SYDVKM in the germline V gene. V was cut by 4 bases and J by 4 bases, with 26 bases left in between. The CDR3 covers 19 residues.

J is TRBJ2-3 and V is TRBV27; D assignment may be TRBD1 or TRBD2 (5 bases each). The germline V gene has CDR1 MNHEY and CDR2 SMNVEV (reference sequence). Trimming stripped 1 base from V and 4 bases from J, with 21 bases between. The CDR3 contains 18 residues. The CDR3 DNA reads as TGTGCCAGCAGTTTATGGGGGTTCGGGGACCCCGGGGCAGATACGCAGTATTTT. Amino acid sequence: CASSLWGFGDPGADTQYF.

The chain employs TRBV7-9 and TRBJ2-2; 15 bases agree with TRBD2. After removal of 6 bases from V and 6 bases from J, the junction contained 5 bases not matched to a gene. The CDR3 loop spans 16 amino acids. The germline CDR1 and CDR2 sequences are SEHNR and FQNEAQ (reference sequence). The CDR3 reads CASRPGLAGGSGELFF. DNA of the CDR3: TGTGCCAGCAGACCCGGACTAGCGGGAGGGTCCGGGGAGCTGTTTTTT.

The chain couples TRBV28 to TRBJ2-5, with TRBD2 matching 11 bases. This CDR3 comprises 17 residues. Germline CDR1 reads MDHEN; CDR2 reads SYDVKM. The junction had 8 bases not matched to a gene; V was cut back by 5 bases and J by 0 bases. The CDR3 is CASSHRTSGSHQETQYF. The CDR3 DNA sequence: TGTGCCAGCAGTCACCGAACTAGCGGGAGTCACCAAGAGACCCAGTACTTC.

The chain couples TRBV25-1 to TRBJ2-2, with D tentatively TRBD1 (6 bases). CDR3 length: 14 amino acids. Germline lookup yields CDR1 MGHDK and CDR2 SYGVNS. Between the trimmed V and J ends, which lost 6 bases and 0 bases, there was a span of 8 bases. The CDR3 DNA follows: TGTGCCAGCAGACAGGGATCGAACACCGGGGAGCTGTTTTTT. Its protein is CASRQGSNTGELFF.

V usage is TRBV27 and J usage is TRBJ1-1; the match to TRBD1 covers 9 bases. The trim removed 4 bases at V and 4 bases at J, leaving 7 bases unmatched. The CDR3 contains 15 residues. CDR1 is MNHEY and CDR2 is SMNVEV in the germline V gene (reference sequence). The CDR3 sequence: CASSSLGQGPTEAFF. In nucleotides, the CDR3 is TGTGCCAGCAGTTCCCTTGGACAGGGGCCCACTGAAGCTTTCTTT.

J is TRBJ2-3 and V is TRBV4-2, with D tentatively TRBD2 (5 bases). Germline V CDR1 and CDR2: LGHNA, YNFKEQ. CDR3 length equals 17 residues. Trimming pared 4 bases from V and 6 bases from J, leaving 23 bases between. CDR3 coding DNA: TGTGCCAGCAGCCGCGAAGACGGGGTTCTAGTTAGTGATACGCAGTATTTT. Protein sequence: CASSREDGVLVSDTQYF.

The chain links TRBV27 to TRBJ2-1; 14 bases align to TRBD2. From germline, CDR1 is MNHEY and CDR2 SMNVEV (reference sequence). The CDR3 is made up of 15 amino acids. The V and J ends lost 5 bases and 5 bases, in that order; junction bases with no gene match: 2. CDR3 sequence (DNA): TGTGCCAGCAGTAAGACTAGCGGGGGGGACAATGAGCAGTTCTTC. Translation gives CASSKTSGGDNEQFF.

This clone was seen more than once but under ten times. The V call is TRBV21-1, the J call TRBJ1-1. TRBV21-1 is a pseudogene locus. This CDR3 region has 15 residues. CDR3 nucleotides: TGTGCCAGCAGGCTGATTCTAGCAATTCGCACTGAAGCTTTCTTT. It is translated as CASRLILAIRTEAFF.

The CDR3 is CASRSGVTTDTQYF. Here the CDR3 DNA reads TGTGCCAGCCGGTCCGGGGTTACCACAGATACGCAGTATTTT. J is TRBJ2-3 and V is TRBV27; a possible D gene is TRBD2 (5 bases). V was trimmed by 8 bases and J by 2 bases, leaving 14 bases between them. CDR3 size: 14 residues. The V gene's germline CDR1 is MNHEY and CDR2 SMNVEV (reference sequence).

The CDR3 sequence: CASSGGLAGVFEQFF. The CDR3 coding sequence is TGTGCCAGCAGCGGGGGACTAGCGGGAGTCTTTGAGCAGTTCTTC. The chain uses TRBV9 and TRBJ2-1; 14 positions agree with TRBD2. Germline V CDR1 and CDR2: SGDLS, YYNGEE. This CDR3 has 15 amino acids. V trimming: 3 bases; J trimming: 9 bases; junction bases outside the gene matches: 5.

The chain recombines TRBV9 with TRBJ2-7, with D perhaps TRBD2 (5 bases). V lost 0 bases and J lost 2, with 9 bases in between. CDR3 length: 14 amino acids. CDR1 is SGDLS and CDR2 is YYNGEE in the germline V gene. The chain's CDR3 is CASSVEAVPYEQYF. The CDR3 DNA reads TGTGCCAGCAGCGTAGAAGCGGTCCCCTACGAGCAGTACTTC.

This clone appeared once. The chain has TRBV6-1 and TRBJ2-1; tentatively, D is TRBD2 (6 bases). The V end was cut by 10 bases, the J end by 10 bases, with 17 bases between. This CDR3 contains 12 residues. CDR1 and CDR2 from the germline V gene are MNHNS and SASEGT. In nucleotides, the CDR3 is TGTGCCACGGGGGATTCGGTAGTGGAGCAGTTCTTC. It translates to CATGDSVVEQFF.

This rearrangement joins TRBV7-2 to TRBJ2-3, with 12 bases aligning to TRBD2. After removal of 11 bases from V and 3 bases from J, the junction contained 9 bases not matched to a gene. Germline CDR1 SGHTA, CDR2 FQGNSA. The CDR3 is made up of 15 amino acids. The CDR3 DNA reads as TGTGCCGCCTTTCGGACTAGCGGGGATACAGATACGCAGTATTTT. The encoded protein is CAAFRTSGDTDTQYF.